This is a list of T cell receptor beta chains from one sample in a study of cytomegalovirus exposure and HLA in healthy donors. Generated by immunoSEQ multiplex PCR, the TCRdb table keeps only in-frame clones and is missing some. Found here are 55,000 to 90,000 clones, around 78% of them singletons; the top ten hold around 6%. Sequencing used PBMCs. The receptors come from a man in his fifties in good health and CMV-seronegative. The CDR3 runs from the conserved cysteine through the conserved F or W. A D gene is named only where the DNA matches it firmly. Only part of the rows carry a size: once, few, many, or a class if the clone is expanded.

>few|.|TRBV2|14|TRBJ1-1
CASSEGRGGTEAFF
TGTGCCAGCAGTGAAGGTAGGGGGGGCACTGAAGCTTTCTTT
>.|.|TRBV20-1|11|TRBJ2-5
CSATFGETQYF
TGCAGTGCTACGTTCGGGGAGACCCAGTACTTC
>.|TRBD2|TRBV5-1|15|TRBJ2-7
CASRSSGRAAYEQYF
TGCGCCAGCAGGAGTAGCGGGAGGGCGGCCTACGAGCAGTACTTC
>few|.|TRBV5-1|15|TRBJ2-2
CASSLLASSPGELFF
TGCGCCAGCAGCTTGTTGGCCTCCTCACCCGGGGAGCTGTTTTTT
>few|.|TRBV5-1|18|TRBJ1-3
CASSLAALDGGLGNTIYF
TGCGCCAGCAGCTTGGCAGCTCTAGATGGAGGTCTTGGAAACACCATATATTTT
>once|.|TRBV2|11|TRBJ2-2
CASSFSRELFF
TGTGCCAGCAGTTTTAGCCGGGAGCTGTTTTTT
>.|.|TRBV30|13|TRBJ2-7
CAWGGTVFYEQYF
TGTGCCTGGGGGGGGACTGTTTTCTACGAGCAGTACTTC
>.|TRBD1|TRBV18|15|TRBJ1-1
CASSPNDRGYTEAFF
TGTGCCAGCTCACCGAATGACAGGGGGTACACTGAAGCTTTCTTT
>once|.|TRBV5-6|15|TRBJ1-4
CASSYTGIRDEKLFF
TGTGCCAGCAGCTATACAGGGATTCGAGATGAAAAACTGTTTTTT
>.|.|TRBV29-1|12|TRBJ1-3
CSVDRGGNTIYF
TGCAGCGTTGACAGGGGTGGAAACACCATATATTTT
>.|TRBD1|TRBV6-1|15|TRBJ2-7
CASSKAGTGAHEQYF
TGTGCCAGCAGTAAGGCCGGGACAGGGGCCCACGAGCAGTACTTC
>.|.|TRBV18|15|TRBJ2-3
CASSPVGANTDTQYF
TGTGCCAGCTCACCGGTTGGGGCCAACACAGATACGCAGTATTTT
>.|TRBD1|TRBV29-1|13|TRBJ2-7
CSVRQGKSYEQYF
TGCAGCGTCAGACAGGGGAAGTCATACGAGCAGTACTTC
>.|.|TRBV5-1|14|TRBJ2-7
CASSPETSIYEQYF
TGCGCCAGCAGTCCGGAGACTAGTATCTACGAGCAGTACTTC
>.|.|TRBV11-2|14|TRBJ2-2
CASRYVGATGELFF
TGTGCCAGCAGATACGTAGGAGCGACCGGGGAGCTGTTTTTT
>.|TRBD2|TRBV5-1|17|TRBJ2-1
CASSPRGPAGGMNEQFF
TGCGCCAGCAGCCCCCGGGGTCCAGCGGGAGGGATGAATGAGCAGTTCTTC
>once|TRBD1|TRBV7-2|15|TRBJ1-2
CASSHQGAGWAGYTF
TGTGCCAGCAGCCACCAGGGGGCCGGCTGGGCTGGCTACACCTTC
>.|.|TRBV5-1|12|TRBJ2-3
CASSLTGEAQYF
TGCGCCAGCAGCTTAACAGGGGAGGCGCAGTATTTT